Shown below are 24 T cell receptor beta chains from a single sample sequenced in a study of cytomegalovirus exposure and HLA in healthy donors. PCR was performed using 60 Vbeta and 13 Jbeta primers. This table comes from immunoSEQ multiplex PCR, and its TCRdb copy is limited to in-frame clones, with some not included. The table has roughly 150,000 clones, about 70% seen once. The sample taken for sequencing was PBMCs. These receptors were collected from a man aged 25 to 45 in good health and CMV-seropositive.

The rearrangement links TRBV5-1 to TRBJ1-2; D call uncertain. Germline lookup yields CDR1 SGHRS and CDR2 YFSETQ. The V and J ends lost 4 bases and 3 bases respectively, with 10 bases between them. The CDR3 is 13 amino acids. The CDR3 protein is CASSLTEDYGYTF. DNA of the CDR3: TGCGCCAGCAGCCTGACGGAGGACTATGGCTACACCTTC.

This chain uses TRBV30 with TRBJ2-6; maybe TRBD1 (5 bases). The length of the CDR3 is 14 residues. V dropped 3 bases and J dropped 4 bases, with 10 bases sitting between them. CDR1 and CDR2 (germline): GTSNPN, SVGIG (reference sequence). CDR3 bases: TGTGCCTGGAGGGACATTAAAGGGGCCAACGTCCTGACTTTC. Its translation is CAWRDIKGANVLTF.

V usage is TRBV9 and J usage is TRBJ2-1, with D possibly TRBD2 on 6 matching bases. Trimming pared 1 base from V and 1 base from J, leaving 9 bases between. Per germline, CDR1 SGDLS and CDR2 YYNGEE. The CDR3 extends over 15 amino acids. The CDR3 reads CASSVLSGSYNEQFF. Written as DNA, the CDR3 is TGTGCCAGCAGCGTACTTAGCGGTTCCTACAATGAGCAGTTCTTC. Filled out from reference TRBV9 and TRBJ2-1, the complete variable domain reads DSGVTQTPKHLITATGQRVTLRCSPRSGDLSVYWYQQSLDQGLQFLIQYYNGEERAKGNILERFSAQQFPDLHSELNLSSLELGDSALYFCASSVLSGSYNEQFFGPGTRLTVL.

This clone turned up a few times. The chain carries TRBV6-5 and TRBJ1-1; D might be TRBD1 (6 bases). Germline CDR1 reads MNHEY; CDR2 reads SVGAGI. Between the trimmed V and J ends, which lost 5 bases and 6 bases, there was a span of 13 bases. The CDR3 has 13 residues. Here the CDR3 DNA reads TGTGCCAGCAGTGTACAGGGATCCCCTGAAGCTTTCTTT. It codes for CASSVQGSPEAFF.

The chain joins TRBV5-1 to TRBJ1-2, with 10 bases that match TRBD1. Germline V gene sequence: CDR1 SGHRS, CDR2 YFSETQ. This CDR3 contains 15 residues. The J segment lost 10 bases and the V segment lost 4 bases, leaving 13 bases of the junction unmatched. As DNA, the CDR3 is TGCGCCAGCAGCGATCCGGGACAGGGGAAGGGTGACTACACCTTC. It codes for CASSDPGQGKGDYTF.

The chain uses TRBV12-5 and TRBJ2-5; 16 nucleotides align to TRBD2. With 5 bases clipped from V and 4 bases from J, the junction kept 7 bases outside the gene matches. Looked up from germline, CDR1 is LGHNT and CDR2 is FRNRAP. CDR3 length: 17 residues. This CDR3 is CASGLGTSGRGSETQYF. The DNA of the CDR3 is TGTGCTAGTGGTCTTGGGACTAGCGGGAGGGGCTCAGAGACCCAGTACTTC.

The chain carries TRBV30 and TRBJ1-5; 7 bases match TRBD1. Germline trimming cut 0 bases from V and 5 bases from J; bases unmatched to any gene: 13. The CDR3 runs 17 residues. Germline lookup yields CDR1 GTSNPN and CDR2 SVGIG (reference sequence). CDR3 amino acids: CAWSVPRRWTGDQPQHF. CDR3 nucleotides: TGTGCCTGGAGTGTACCCCGCCGTTGGACAGGTGATCAGCCCCAGCATTTT.

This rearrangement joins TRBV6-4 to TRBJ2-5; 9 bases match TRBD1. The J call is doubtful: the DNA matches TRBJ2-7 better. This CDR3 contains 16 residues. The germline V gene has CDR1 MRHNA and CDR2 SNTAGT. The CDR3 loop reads CASSALGWDREYEQYF. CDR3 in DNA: TGTGCCAGCAGTGCCCTGGGATGGGACAGGGAATACGAGCAGTACTTC.

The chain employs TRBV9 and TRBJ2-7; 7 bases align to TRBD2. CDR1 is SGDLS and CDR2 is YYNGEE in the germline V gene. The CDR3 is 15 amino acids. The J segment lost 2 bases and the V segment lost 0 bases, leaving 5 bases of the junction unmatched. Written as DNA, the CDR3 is TGTGCCAGCAGCGTAGGACTAGCCCTCACCTACGAGCAGTACTTC. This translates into CASSVGLALTYEQYF.

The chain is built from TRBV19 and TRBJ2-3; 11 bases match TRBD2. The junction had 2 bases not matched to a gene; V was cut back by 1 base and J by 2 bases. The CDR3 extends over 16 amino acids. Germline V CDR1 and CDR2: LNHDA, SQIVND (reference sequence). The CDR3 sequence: CASSIGTSGSTDTQYF. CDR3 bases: TGTGCCAGTAGTATAGGGACTAGCGGGTCCACAGATACGCAGTATTTT.

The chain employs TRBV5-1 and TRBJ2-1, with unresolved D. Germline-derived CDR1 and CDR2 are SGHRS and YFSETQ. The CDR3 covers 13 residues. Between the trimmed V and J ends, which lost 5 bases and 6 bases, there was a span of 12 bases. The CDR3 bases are TGCGCCAGCAGATATCACTTGGTCAATGAGCAGTTCTTC. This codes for CASRYHLVNEQFF.

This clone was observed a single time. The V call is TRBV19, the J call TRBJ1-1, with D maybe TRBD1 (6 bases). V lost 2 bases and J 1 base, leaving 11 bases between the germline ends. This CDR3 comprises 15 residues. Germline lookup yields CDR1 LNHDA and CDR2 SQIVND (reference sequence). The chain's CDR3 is CASSIRGAGNTEAFF. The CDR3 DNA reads TGTGCCAGTAGTATACGGGGGGCCGGGAACACTGAAGCTTTCTTT. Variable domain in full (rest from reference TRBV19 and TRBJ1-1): DGGITQSPKYLFRKEGQNVTLSCEQNLNHDAMYWYRQDPGQGLRLIYYSQIVNDFQKGDIAEGYSVSREKKESFPLTVTSAQKNPTAFYLCASSIRGAGNTEAFFGQGTRLTVV.

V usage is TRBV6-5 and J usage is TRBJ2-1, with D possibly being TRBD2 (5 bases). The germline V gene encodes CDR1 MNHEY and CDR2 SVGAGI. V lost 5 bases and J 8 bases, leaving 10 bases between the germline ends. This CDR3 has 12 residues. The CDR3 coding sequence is TGTGCCAGCAGTAACGAGGGCTATGAGCAGTTCTTC. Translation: CASSNEGYEQFF.

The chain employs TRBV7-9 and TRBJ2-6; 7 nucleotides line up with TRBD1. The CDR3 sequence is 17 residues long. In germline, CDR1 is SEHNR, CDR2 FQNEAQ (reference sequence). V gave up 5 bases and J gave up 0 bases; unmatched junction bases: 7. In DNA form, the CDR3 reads TGTGCCAGCAGCCGGGGACAGCTTAACTCTGGGGCCAACGTCCTGACTTTC. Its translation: CASSRGQLNSGANVLTF. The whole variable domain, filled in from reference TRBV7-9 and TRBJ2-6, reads DTGVSQNPRHKITKRGQNVTFRCDPISEHNRLYWYRQTLGQGPEFLTYFQNEAQLEKSRLLSDRFSAERPKGSFSTLEIQRTEQGDSAMYLCASSRGQLNSGANVLTFGAGSRLTVL.

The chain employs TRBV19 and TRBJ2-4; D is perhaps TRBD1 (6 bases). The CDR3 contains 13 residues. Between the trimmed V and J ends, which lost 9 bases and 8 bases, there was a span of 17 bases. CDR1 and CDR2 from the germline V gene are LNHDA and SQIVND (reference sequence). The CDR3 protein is CASVGTSNDIQYF. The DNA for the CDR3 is TGTGCCAGCGTCGGGACATCCAACGACATTCAGTACTTC.

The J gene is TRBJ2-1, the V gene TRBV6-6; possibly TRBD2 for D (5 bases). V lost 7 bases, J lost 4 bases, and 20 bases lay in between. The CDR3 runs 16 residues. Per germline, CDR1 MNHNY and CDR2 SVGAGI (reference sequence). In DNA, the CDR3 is TGTGCCAGCAAGGACCTTGACGGGCGCGGGTACAATGAGCAGTTCTTC. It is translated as CASKDLDGRGYNEQFF.

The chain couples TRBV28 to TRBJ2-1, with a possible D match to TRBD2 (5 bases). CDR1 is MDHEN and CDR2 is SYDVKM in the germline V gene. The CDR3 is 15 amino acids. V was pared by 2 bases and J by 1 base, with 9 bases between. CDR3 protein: CASSLGGLSYNEQFF. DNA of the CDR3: TGTGCCAGCAGTTTAGGCGGGCTGTCCTACAATGAGCAGTTCTTC. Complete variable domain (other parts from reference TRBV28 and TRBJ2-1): DVKVTQSSRYLVKRTGEKVFLECVQDMDHENMFWYRQDPGLGLRLIYFSYDVKMKEKGDIPEGYSVSREKKERFSLILESASTNQTSMYLCASSLGGLSYNEQFFGPGTRLTVL.

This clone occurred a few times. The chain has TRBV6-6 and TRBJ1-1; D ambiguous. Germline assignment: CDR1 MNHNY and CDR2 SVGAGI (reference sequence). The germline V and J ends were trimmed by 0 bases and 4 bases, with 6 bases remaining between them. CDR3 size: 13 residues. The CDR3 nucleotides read TGTGCCAGCAGTTACTCGACAACCACTGAAGCTTTCTTT. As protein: CASSYSTTTEAFF.

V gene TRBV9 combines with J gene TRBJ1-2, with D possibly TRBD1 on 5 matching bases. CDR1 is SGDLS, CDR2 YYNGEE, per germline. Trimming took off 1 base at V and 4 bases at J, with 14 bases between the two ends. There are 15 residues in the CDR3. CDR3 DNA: TGTGCCAGCAGCGTATCACCTGACAGCCTCTATGGCTACACCTTC. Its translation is CASSVSPDSLYGYTF.

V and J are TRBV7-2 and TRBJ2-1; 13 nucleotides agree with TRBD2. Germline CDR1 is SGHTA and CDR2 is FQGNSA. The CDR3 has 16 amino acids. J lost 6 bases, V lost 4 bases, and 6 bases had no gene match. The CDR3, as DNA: TGTGCCAGCAGCTGGACTAGCGGGAGTATGGGCAATGAGCAGTTCTTC. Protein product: CASSWTSGSMGNEQFF.

The CDR3 DNA sequence: TGTGCCAGCAGTGGTACAGCCGAGCAGTACTTC. The encoded protein is CASSGTAEQYF. J is TRBJ2-7 and V is TRBV2; D call uncertain. Germline values: CDR1 SNHLY, CDR2 FYNNEI. V was shortened by 4 bases and J by 6 bases, with 7 bases between the two germline ends. This CDR3 is 11 amino acids long. The full variable domain, completed using reference TRBV2 and TRBJ2-7, is EPEVTQTPSHQVTQMGQEVILRCVPISNHLYFYWYRQILGQKVEFLVSFYNNEISEKSEIFDDQFSVERPDGSNFTLKIRSTKLEDSAMYFCASSGTAEQYFGPGTRLTVT.

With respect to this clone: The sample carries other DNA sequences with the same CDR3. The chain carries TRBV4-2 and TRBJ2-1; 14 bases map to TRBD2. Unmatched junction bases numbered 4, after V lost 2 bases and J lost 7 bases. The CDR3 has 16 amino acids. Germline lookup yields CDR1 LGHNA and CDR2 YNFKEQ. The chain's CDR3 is CASSQMGLAGDNEQFF. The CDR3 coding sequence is TGTGCCAGCAGCCAAATGGGACTAGCGGGAGATAATGAGCAGTTCTTC.

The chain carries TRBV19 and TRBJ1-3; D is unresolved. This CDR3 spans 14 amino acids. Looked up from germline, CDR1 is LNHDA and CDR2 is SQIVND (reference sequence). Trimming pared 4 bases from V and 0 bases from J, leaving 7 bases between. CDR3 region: CASSKYISGNTIYF. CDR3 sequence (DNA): TGTGCCAGTAGTAAATACATCTCTGGAAACACCATATATTTT.

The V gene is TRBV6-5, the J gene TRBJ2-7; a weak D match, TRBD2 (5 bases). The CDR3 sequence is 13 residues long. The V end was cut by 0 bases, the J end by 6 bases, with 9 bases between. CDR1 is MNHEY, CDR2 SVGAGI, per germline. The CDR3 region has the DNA TGTGCCAGCAGTTACTCGTTCGGGGTCGAGCAGTACTTC. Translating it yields CASSYSFGVEQYF.